This T cell receptor (beta chain) is drawn from a study of metastatic and nonmetastatic thyroid tumors. Study background: Where malignant and benign thyroid patients were concerned, repertoires were compared across blood and tumor or nodule tissue. Overall study findings and caveats: Benign nodules reportedly had significantly lower TCR beta diversity than malignant thyroid tumors in blood and tumor.

This clone has a count of ten or more. Its antigen is still unknown. The CDR3 runs 15 residues. V lost 3 bases, J lost 0 bases, and 8 bases lay in between. Germline-derived CDR1 and CDR2 are LNHDA and SQIVND (reference sequence). Nobody among the patients had been given any treatment before thyroid surgery. The authors' processing: Built for papillary thyroid cancer, a distant-metastasis classifier drew on CDR3 differences across clinicopathological groups. TCRdb re-called the PCR reads via MiXCR. The V and J calls reflect TCRdb's pipeline rather than the authors' work. The sample lists some 35,000 clones, 25% to 30% occurring once.

The sequence was obtained from a female donor with papillary thyroid cancer or a benign thyroid nodule (not recorded which). Some clones in this sample may be carry-over from other donors' samples. Sequencing used blood. This chain uses TRBV19 with TRBJ1-4; no definite D call. In DNA form, the CDR3 reads TGTGCCAGTAGTATCTCTCAGGCAACTAATGAAAAACTGTTTTTT. It specifies CASSISQATNEKLFF.